The 3 T cell receptor beta chains presented below share a single source sample, sequenced in a study of T cells in Graves' hyperthyroidism and ophthalmopathy. It was RNA transcripts that yielded the amplified TCR beta CDR3 regions. In the first-round RT-PCR of the TCR CDR3, the HTBI primer set was used. TCRdb independently ran MiXCR on the multiplex PCR reads; one entry per CDR3 protein. This table holds about 710,000 distinct CDR3 sequences, about 16% found once. The sequenced sample was blood. These receptors were obtained from a young man with Graves' hyperthyroidism.

This clonotype was recorded many times. This chain uses TRBV2 with TRBJ1-6; D not certain. V lost 6 bases and J lost 3, with 12 bases in between. Per germline, CDR1 SNHLY and CDR2 FYNNEI. CDR3 size: 15 residues. Here the CDR3 reads CASRETGLYNSPLHF. CDR3 nucleotide sequence: TGTGCCAGCAGGGAGACGGGCCTCTATAATTCACCCCTCCACTTT.

The chain couples TRBV28 to TRBJ2-2, with TRBD1 identical over 8 bases. The length of the CDR3 is 16 residues. V shed 5 bases and J 1 base; nucleotides not matched to a gene: 6. Germline V lookup: CDR1 MDHEN, CDR2 SYDVKM. CDR3 amino acids: CASSVSGTGNTGELFF. The CDR3 region has the DNA TGTGCCAGCAGTGTCTCCGGGACAGGGAACACCGGGGAGCTGTTTTTT.

This clonotype appeared many times. The rearrangement links TRBV7-9 to TRBJ2-7; either TRBD1 or TRBD2 may supply D (6 bases each). Germline CDR1 and CDR2: SEHNR and FQNEAQ (reference sequence). This CDR3 has 14 amino acids. With 1 base removed from V and 4 bases from J, the gap between germline ends came to 11 bases. This CDR3 is CASSLGGGLYEQYF. CDR3 DNA: TGTGCCAGCAGCTTAGGTGGGGGGCTGTACGAGCAGTACTTC.